The rows below give T cell receptor beta chains drawn from one sample of a study of a mutant IDH1 vaccine in newly diagnosed glioma. Profiled with immunoSEQ multiplex PCR; TCRdb holds only in-frame clones, not every one. The table records roughly 60,000 clones, about 84% of them present only once. The antigens these receptors bind are not known. This sample comprised PBMCs, obtained from a glioma patient whose treatment included an IDH1 peptide vaccine. These receptors were obtained from a man younger than 40 with glioma. Each CDR3 is given with its conserved first and last residue. A D gene is named only where the DNA matches it firmly. Clone size is not always given. Where it is, it says once, few, many or a class for expanded clones.

>.|TRBJ2-7|TRBV19|.
CASKSLVSYEQYF
TGTGCCAGTAAAAGCTTAGTCTCCTACGAGCAGTACTTC
>.|TRBJ2-5|TRBV5-1|.
CASSLYGGIGIGTQYF
TGCGCCAGCAGCTTGTATGGGGGCATTGGCATCGGGACCCAGTACTTC
>.|TRBJ1-5|TRBV7-8|.
CASSFKTDSNQPQHF
TGTGCCAGCAGCTTCAAGACAGATAGCAATCAGCCCCAGCATTTT
>.|TRBJ1-3|TRBV7-4|.
CASRAGNTIYF
TGTGCTAGCCGAGCAGGAAACACCATATATTTT
>.|TRBJ1-2|TRBV2|.
CASTPGGSYGYTF
TGTGCCAGTACTCCGGGTGGAAGCTATGGCTACACCTTC
>.|TRBJ2-2|TRBV10-3|.
CAIMKNTGELFF
TGTGCCATAATGAAAAACACCGGGGAGCTGTTTTTT
>.|TRBJ2-2|TRBV5-1|.
CASSLGQTNTGELFF
TGCGCCAGCAGCTTGGGGCAGACGAACACCGGGGAGCTGTTTTTC
>.|TRBJ1-2|TRBV19|.
CASSIGGGIYGYTF
TGTGCCAGTAGTATAGGAGGGGGAATCTATGGCTACACCTTC
>.|TRBJ2-3|TRBV4-1|TRBD2
CASSNLGASGREADTQYF
TGCGCCAGCAGCAACCTGGGGGCTAGCGGGAGGGAAGCAGATACGCAGTATTTT
>.|TRBJ2-2|TRBV5-1|.
CASSPTGNTGELFF
TGCGCCAGCAGCCCGACAGGGAACACCGGGGAGCTGTTTTTT
>.|TRBJ2-5|TRBV7-8|TRBD2
CASSSRLAGAGETQYF
TGTGCCAGCAGCTCGCGACTAGCGGGGGCTGGAGAGACCCAGTACTTC
>.|TRBJ2-3|TRBV29-1|.
CSGDGGTDTQYF
TGCAGCGGGGACGGAGGCACAGATACGCAGTATTTT
>.|TRBJ1-6|TRBV19|.
CATATRESSYNSPLHF
TGTGCCACCGCTACCCGGGAGAGCTCCTATAATTCACCCCTCCACTTT
>.|TRBJ2-1|TRBV27|TRBD2
CASSPLIPSGSFDYNEQFF
TGTGCCAGCAGTCCCCTTATACCTAGCGGGAGTTTCGACTACAATGAGCAGTTCTTC
>.|TRBJ2-2|TRBV7-9|.
CASSLTANTGELFF
TGTGCCAGCAGTCTGACAGCGAACACCGGGGAGCTGTTTTTT
>.|TRBJ2-7|TRBV5-1|TRBD1
CASSLGTAGVYEQYF
TGCGCCAGCAGCTTAGGGACAGCCGGGGTCTACGAGCAGTACTTC
>.|TRBJ1-2|TRBV6-5|.
CASSYSTNYGYTF
TGTGCCAGCAGTTACTCGACCAACTATGGCTACACCTTC
>.|TRBJ2-7|TRBV6-5|.
CASRKDRSYEQYF
TGTGCCAGCAGGAAGGACAGAAGCTACGAGCAGTACTTC
>.|TRBJ2-3|TRBV19|.
CASSAVRGRQWDTQYF
TGTGCCAGTAGTGCCGTGCGGGGGCGGCAGTGGGATACGCAGTATTTT
>.|TRBJ2-5|TRBV29-1|.
CSARREETQYF
TGCAGCGCCAGGCGGGAAGAGACCCAGTACTTC
>.|TRBJ2-1|TRBV28|.
CASSWVRGGDEQFF
TGTGCCAGCAGTTGGGTTAGGGGTGGCGATGAGCAGTTCTTC
>.|TRBJ2-3|TRBV19|.
CASSIRYGRESTDTQYF
TGTGCCAGTAGTATTAGGTACGGCAGGGAGTCGACAGATACGCAGTATTTT
>.|TRBJ2-3|TRBV20-1|.
CSATNTDTQYF
TGCAGTGCTACCAACACAGATACGCAGTATTTT
>.|TRBJ2-7|TRBV11-1|TRBD2
CASTERGSSYEQYF
TGTGCCAGCACGGAGCGGGGGAGCTCCTACGAGCAGTACTTC
>.|TRBJ1-1|TRBV28|.
CASRFRYRDNTEAFF
TGTGCCAGCCGGTTCCGGTACAGGGATAACACTGAAGCTTTCTTT
>once|TRBJ2-3|TRBV6-1|.
CASSVRQGNTQYF
TGTGCCAGCAGTGTCCGCCAGGGGAATACGCAGTATTTT
>few|TRBJ1-5|TRBV7-2|.
CASSRQIHQPQHF
TGTGCCAGCAGCCGACAGATTCATCAGCCCCAGCATTTT
>.|TRBJ1-1|TRBV5-1|.
CASSLWGGMNTEAFF
TGCGCCAGCAGCTTGTGGGGGGGAATGAACACTGAAGCTTTCTTT
>.|TRBJ1-4|TRBV7-2|.
CASSLAGGLNEKLFF
TGTGCCAGCAGCTTAGCGGGGGGACTTAATGAAAAACTGTTTTTT
>.|TRBJ2-7|TRBV7-2|.
CASEGSYEQYF
TGTGCCAGTGAGGGATCCTACGAGCAGTACTTC
>once|TRBJ2-3|TRBV6-5|.
CASSYTTDTQYF
TGTGCCAGCAGTTATACCACAGATACGCAGTATTTT
>.|TRBJ2-5|TRBV7-2|.
CASSLVTDAETQYF
TGTGCCAGCAGCTTAGTCACGGACGCAGAGACCCAGTACTTC
>.|TRBJ2-7|TRBV21-1|.
CASSKVGRGLPLGEQYF
TGTGCCAGCAGCAAAGTTGGCAGGGGGCTCCCTTTGGGGGAGCAGTACTTC
>.|TRBJ1-3|TRBV5-8|.
CASSKGVTIYF
TGTGCCAGCAGCAAGGGAGTTACCATATATTTT
>.|TRBJ2-2|TRBV28|TRBD2
CASLAGGLNTGELFF
TGTGCCAGCCTAGCGGGAGGGCTGAACACCGGGGAGCTGTTTTTT
>.|TRBJ2-1|TRBV18|.
CASSLSTESSYNEQFF
TGTGCCAGCTCCCTGTCGACGGAGAGCTCCTACAATGAGCAGTTCTTC
>.|TRBJ1-5|TRBV19|.
CASSLRSNQPQHF
TGTGCCAGTAGTTTAAGGAGCAATCAGCCCCAGCATTTT
>.|TRBJ2-3|TRBV5-1|.
CASSRGQRTDTQYF
TGCGCCAGCAGCCGAGGACAACGCACAGATACGCAGTATTTT
>once|TRBJ2-3|TRBV6-5|.
CASSYSIAGADTQYF
TGTGCCAGCAGTTACTCTATTGCGGGGGCCGATACGCAGTATTTT
>few|TRBJ1-2|TRBV27|.
CASSLSFRGQGLPNYGYTF
TGTGCCAGCAGTTTATCGTTTCGGGGGCAGGGACTACCTAACTATGGCTACACCTTC
>.|TRBJ1-3|TRBV4-3|.
CASSQDDAGSGNTIYF
TGCGCCAGCAGCCAAGATGATGCGGGGTCTGGAAACACCATATATTTT
>.|TRBJ2-5|TRBV6-5|.
CASSYTKETQYF
TGTGCCAGCAGTTACACAAAAGAGACCCAGTACTTC
>few|TRBJ1-1|TRBV5-1|TRBD1
CASSLATGQGWTEAFF
TGCGCCAGCAGCTTGGCCACGGGACAGGGGTGGACTGAAGCTTTCTTT
>.|TRBJ2-1|TRBV5-4|.
CASSLGRDPYNEQFF
TGTGCCAGCAGCTTAGGGCGGGACCCCTACAATGAGCAGTTCTTC